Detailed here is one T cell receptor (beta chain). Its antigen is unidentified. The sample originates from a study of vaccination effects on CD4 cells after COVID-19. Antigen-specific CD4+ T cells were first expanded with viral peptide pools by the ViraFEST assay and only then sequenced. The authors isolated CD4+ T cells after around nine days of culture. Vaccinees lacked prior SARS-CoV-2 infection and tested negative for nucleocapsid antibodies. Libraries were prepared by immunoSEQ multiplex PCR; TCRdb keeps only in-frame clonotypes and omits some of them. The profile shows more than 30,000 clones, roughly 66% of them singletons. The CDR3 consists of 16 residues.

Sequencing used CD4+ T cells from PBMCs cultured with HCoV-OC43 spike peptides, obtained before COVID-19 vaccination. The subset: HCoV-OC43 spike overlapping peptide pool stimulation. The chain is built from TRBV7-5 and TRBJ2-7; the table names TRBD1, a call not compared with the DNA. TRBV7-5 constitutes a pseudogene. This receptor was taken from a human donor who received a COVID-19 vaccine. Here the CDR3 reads CARSLNDRHGVGEQYF. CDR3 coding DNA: TGTGCCAGAAGCTTAAACGACAGGCATGGGGTCGGCGAGCAGTACTTC.